This TCR beta chain stems from a study of early T cells in non-severe SARS-CoV-2 infection. This clonotype was seen ten or more times. Germline-derived CDR1 and CDR2 are SGHKS and YYEKEE (reference sequence). Deletions cut 5 bases from V and 1 base from J, with 9 bases between. This CDR3 region has 13 residues. Individual cDNA molecules were tagged with unique molecular identifiers, the study reported. TCRdb fed the 5' RACE reads into MiXCR, producing one record per CDR3 protein. The sample has 80,000 or so distinct CDR3 sequences, about 6% seen once. The chain combines TRBV5-5 with TRBJ2-5; a weak D match, TRBD1 (5 bases). The specimen was whole blood. This receptor was taken from an adult who was a healthcare worker with PCR-confirmed SARS-CoV-2 infection or an uninfected control (not recorded which). CDR3 nucleotides: TGTGCCAGCAGGAGGACAAGCCAAGAGACCCAGTACTTC. The encoded protein is CASRRTSQETQYF. Full variable domain (remainder filled in from reference TRBV5-5 and TRBJ2-5): DAGVTQSPTHLIKTRGQQVTLRCSPISGHKSVSWYQQVLGQGPQFIFQYYEKEERGRGNFPDRFSARQFPNYSSELNVNALLLGDSALYLCASRRTSQETQYFGPGTRLLVL.